Below, 6 T cell receptor beta chains from the same sample are listed, as sequenced in a study of Ad26.COV2.S vaccination and SARS-CoV-2 variants. Produced via immunoSEQ multiplex PCR; TCRdb's table is partial and in-frame only. The top ten hold 3.6% of the sample, which has approximately 410,000 clones, 70% to 90% seen once. Treatment defined: 19 received Ad26.COV2.S at low or high dose, single or two shots; 5 received placebo; per-sample allocation not given. Sampling was done on day 63 after the first vaccine or placebo injection. The sample was peripheral blood, taken in a trial of Ad26.COV2.S vaccine versus placebo. The receptors shown here come from a person aged 18-65 years who received the Ad26.COV2.S COVID-19 vaccine or a placebo.

The V and J genes are TRBV10-1 and TRBJ1-5, with unresolved D. CDR1 and CDR2 (germline): WNHNN, SYGVQD (reference sequence). This CDR3 has 15 residues. V dropped 7 bases and J dropped 0 bases, with 13 bases sitting between them. The CDR3 nucleotides are TGCGCCAGCACCCGGGCCTTCTATAGCAATCAGCCCCAGCATTTT. Translation: CASTRAFYSNQPQHF.

The gene calls are TRBV14 and TRBJ2-7; the D gene could be TRBD1 or TRBD2 (5 bases each). The germline V gene has CDR1 SGHDN and CDR2 FVKESK. The CDR3 consists of 13 residues. The germline V and J ends were trimmed by 0 bases and 6 bases, with 9 bases remaining between them. The CDR3 protein is CASSQDHGAEQYF. The CDR3 DNA reads as TGTGCCAGCAGCCAAGATCACGGGGCCGAGCAGTACTTC. Looking up the rest from reference TRBV14 and TRBJ2-7 gives the full variable domain: EAGVTQFPSHSVIEKGQTVTLRCDPISGHDNLYWYRRVMGKEIKFLLHFVKESKQDESGMPNNRFLAERTGGTYSTLKVQPAELEDSGVYFCASSQDHGAEQYFGPGTRLTVT.

This chain connects TRBV6-5 to TRBJ1-2, with D possibly matching TRBD1 (6 bases). The V and J ends lost 8 bases and 8 bases respectively, with 21 bases between them. There are 14 residues in the CDR3. CDR1 and CDR2 (germline): MNHEY, SVGAGI. The CDR3 reads CASGGHLTGLGYTF. The CDR3 region has the DNA TGTGCCAGCGGGGGACATCTTACAGGGTTGGGCTACACCTTC.

The chain couples TRBV30 to TRBJ1-6, with unresolved D. Germline V gene lookup returns CDR1 GTSNPN and CDR2 SVGIG (reference sequence). V was cut by 2 bases and J by 7 bases, with 15 bases left in between. The CDR3 extends over 15 amino acids. The CDR3 nucleotides read TGTGCCTGGAGTCCCTTAATGACCACAAATTCACCCCTCCACTTT. Amino acid sequence: CAWSPLMTTNSPLHF.

The rearrangement uses TRBV11-2 and TRBJ1-6, with D uncertain. The V end was cut by 1 base, the J end by 7 bases, with 11 bases between. Germline CDR1 reads SGHAT; CDR2 reads FQNNGV. The CDR3 length is 15 residues. CDR3 sequence reads: CASSLGLQPNSPLHF. CDR3 nucleotides: TGTGCCAGCAGCTTAGGGTTACAGCCGAATTCACCCCTCCACTTT.

Of note for this clone: A read error may account for a junction end that differs from germline. This CDR3 is CASSEDRGSFYEQYF. The CDR3 DNA is TGTGCCAGCAGCGAAGACAGGGGGAGCTTCTACGAGCAGTACTTC. The chain couples TRBV6-1 to TRBJ2-7; 9 bases are shared with TRBD1. Germline V gene lookup returns CDR1 MNHNS and CDR2 SASEGT. The CDR3 has 15 residues.